Listed below are T cell receptor beta chains from one sample, sequenced in a study of tumor and adjacent non-tumor tissue in lung cancer. MiXCR, applied by TCRdb to the multiplex PCR reads, yields one record per CDR3 protein. The sample consists of some 90,000 distinct CDR3 sequences, roughly two thirds of them appearing once. The sequenced sample was lung tumor tissue. The receptor set was obtained from a man aged 70-80 years with non-small cell lung cancer. The CDR3 runs from the conserved cysteine through the conserved F or W. A D gene is named only where the DNA matches it firmly. Clone size is not always given. Where it is, it says once, few, many or a class for expanded clones.

TRBJ2-7,-,TRBV29-1,-,TGCAGCGTTGGGGGCCCGGGCGAGCAGTACTTC,CSVGGPGEQYF
TRBJ1-3,TRBD1,TRBV5-1,-,TGCGTCAGCAGCTTGGACGGGACAGCTGGAAACACCATATATTTT,CVSSLDGTAGNTIYF
TRBJ2-7,TRBD2,TRBV24-1,few,TGTGCCACCAGCCCCGGGACTAGTTCGAGCGAGCAGTACTTC,CATSPGTSSSEQYF
TRBJ2-1,-,TRBV30,many,TGTGCCTGGAGTGAGGGACCCAGCAATGAGCAGTTCTTC,CAWSEGPSNEQFF
TRBJ2-1,TRBD2,TRBV11-1,-,TGTGCCAGCAGCCCCTCTCGGAGCGGGGGTTACAATGAGCAGTTATTC,CASSPSRSGGYNEQLF
TRBJ2-1,-,TRBV5-1,many,TGCGCCAGCAGCTTGGCCATACAGGACAATGAGCAGTTCTTC,CASSLAIQDNEQFF
TRBJ1-3,-,TRBV11-2,-,TGTACCAGCAGCCCTCTCTGCCCGGGGGCCGGAAACACCATATATTTT,CTSSPLCPGAGNTIYF
TRBJ2-1,-,TRBV6-2/TRBV6-3,-,TGTACCAGGAGTTACGAGGGCTCCTACAATGAGCAGTTCTTC,CTRSYEGSYNEQFF
TRBJ2-7,-,TRBV11-2,-,TGTGCCAGCAGACCAGTGGAAGGACGCGACGAGCAGTACTTC,CASRPVEGRDEQYF
TRBJ2-5,TRBD1,TRBV6-5,once,TGTGCCAGCAGTTACGTGACAGGGGGATCGGAGACCCAGTACTTC,CASSYVTGGSETQYF
TRBJ2-6,TRBD2,TRBV11-2,few,TGTGCCAGCAGCTGCGGGAGAGAAGGGGCCAACGTCCTGACTTTC,CASSCGREGANVLTF
TRBJ2-5,TRBD2,TRBV20-1,few,TGCAGTGCTCAGGTAGCGGGAGGTCGGAAGACCCAGTACTTC,CSAQVAGGRKTQYF
TRBJ2-7,-,TRBV29-1,-,TGCCGCGTTGGCAGGTTTGGGGAGCAGTGCTTC,CRVGRFGEQCF
TRBJ2-5,-,TRBV11-1,-,TGTGCCAGCAGCATAGCGATATCCTACAGGGACGAGATCCAGTACTTC,CASSIAISYRDEIQYF
TRBJ2-3,TRBD1,TRBV18,-,TGTGCCAGCTCACGACAGGGGTATGGCACAGATACGCAGTATTTT,CASSRQGYGTDTQYF
TRBJ1-6,TRBD1,TRBV11-2,-,TGTGCCAGCAGCGCTAGGGACAGGGTATTTTCACTTCTCCACTTT,CASSARDRVFSLLHF
TRBJ1-1,-,TRBV6-5,few,TGTGCCAGCAGTGTCTCAGGCCGGGACACTGAAGTTTTCTTT,CASSVSGRDTEVFF
TRBJ1-4,TRBD1,TRBV7-9,-,TGTGCCAGCAGCCCATCTGCCGGGACAGCAAATGAAAAACTGTTTTTT,CASSPSAGTANEKLFF
TRBJ2-1,-,TRBV6-5,many,TGTGCCAGCATAGGCAGCCTCTACAATGAGCAGTTCTTC,CASIGSLYNEQFF
TRBJ2-2,TRBD2,TRBV25-1,few,TGTGCCAGCAGAAGGGGAGCGGGAGTCTTGGCCGGGGAGCTGTTTTTT,CASRRGAGVLAGELFF
TRBJ2-7,-,TRBV11-2,few,TGTGCCAGCAGCCTGGATCGAGGGTACGAGCAGTACTTC,CASSLDRGYEQYF
TRBJ2-4,-,TRBV5-6,many,TGTGCCAGCTCCCCCTTGGTTGGGCTCTTTGGCAAAAACATTCAGTACTTC,CASSPLVGLFGKNIQYF
TRBJ1-6,TRBD1,TRBV6-5,-,TGTGCTAGCAATTCCTACGGGACAGGGGATAATTCACCCCTCCACTTT,CASNSYGTGDNSPLHF
TRBJ1-1,TRBD1,TRBV24-1,-,TGTGCCATCGGTGACTCGACAGGGTTGAACACTGAAGCTTTCTTT,CAIGDSTGLNTEAFF
TRBJ1-1,-,TRBV6-1,medium-sized,TGTGCCAGCAGTGAATGGGTTACCAACACTGAAGCTTTCTTT,CASSEWVTNTEAFF
TRBJ2-5,-,TRBV7-9,-,TGTGCCAGCAGCTTATGGGAGTGCCAAGAGACCCAGTACTTC,CASSLWECQETQYF
TRBJ2-7,TRBD1,TRBV11-2,-,TGTGCCAGTAACTTAGAGGGACAGGGGGCCTACGAGGAGTACTTC,CASNLEGQGAYEEYF
TRBJ1-5,TRBD1,TRBV5-1,-,TGCGCCAGCAGCTTGGGACAGGGGGCGGATCAGCCCCAGCATTTT,CASSLGQGADQPQHF
TRBJ2-3,-,TRBV12-3/TRBV12-4,-,TGTGCCAGCAGTTCCAGCGGTAATCAGCCCCAGTATTTT,CASSSSGNQPQYF
TRBJ2-5,-,TRBV28,-,TGTGCCAGCGTAGGGGACAAAAAGACCCAGTGCTTC,CASVGDKKTQCF
TRBJ1-1,-,TRBV12-3/TRBV12-4,once,TGTGGCAACAGTTTGCGACAGGTCCGCACTGAAGCTTTCTTT,CGNSLRQVRTEAFF